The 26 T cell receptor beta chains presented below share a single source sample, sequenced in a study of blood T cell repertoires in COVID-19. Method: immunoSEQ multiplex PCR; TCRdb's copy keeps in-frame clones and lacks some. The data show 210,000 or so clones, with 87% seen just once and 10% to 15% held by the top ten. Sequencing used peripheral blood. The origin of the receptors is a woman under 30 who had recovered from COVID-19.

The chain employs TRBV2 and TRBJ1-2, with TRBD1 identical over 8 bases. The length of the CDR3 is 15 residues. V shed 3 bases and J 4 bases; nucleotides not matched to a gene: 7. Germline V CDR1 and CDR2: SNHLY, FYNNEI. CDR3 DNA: TGTGCCAGCAGTGAGCATATCCAGGGGGCCTATGGCTACACCTTC. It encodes CASSEHIQGAYGYTF.

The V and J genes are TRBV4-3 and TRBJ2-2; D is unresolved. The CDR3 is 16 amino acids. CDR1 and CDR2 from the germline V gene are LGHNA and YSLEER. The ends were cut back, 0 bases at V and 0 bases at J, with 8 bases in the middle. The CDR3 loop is CASSQDSETNTGELFF. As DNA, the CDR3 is TGCGCCAGCAGCCAAGATTCGGAGACGAACACCGGGGAGCTGTTTTTT.

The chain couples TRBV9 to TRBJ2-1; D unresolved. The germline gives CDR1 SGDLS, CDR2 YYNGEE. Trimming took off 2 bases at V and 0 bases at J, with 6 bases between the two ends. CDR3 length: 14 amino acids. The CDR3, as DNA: TGTGCCAGCAGCGTCGAGAGCTCCTACAATGAGCAGTTCTTC. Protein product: CASSVESSYNEQFF.

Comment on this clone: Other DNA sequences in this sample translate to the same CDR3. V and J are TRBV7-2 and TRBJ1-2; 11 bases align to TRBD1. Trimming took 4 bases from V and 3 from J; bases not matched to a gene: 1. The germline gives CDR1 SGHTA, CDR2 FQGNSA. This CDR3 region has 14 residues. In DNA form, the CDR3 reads TGTGCCAGCAGCTCGGGACAGGGGGACTATGGCTACACCTTC. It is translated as CASSSGQGDYGYTF.

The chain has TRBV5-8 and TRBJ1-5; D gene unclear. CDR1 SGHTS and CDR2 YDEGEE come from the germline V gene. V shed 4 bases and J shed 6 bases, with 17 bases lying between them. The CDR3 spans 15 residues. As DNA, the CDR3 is TGTGCCAGCAGCCCCCGATCGGGGTCTGGTCAGCCCCAGCATTTT. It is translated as CASSPRSGSGQPQHF.

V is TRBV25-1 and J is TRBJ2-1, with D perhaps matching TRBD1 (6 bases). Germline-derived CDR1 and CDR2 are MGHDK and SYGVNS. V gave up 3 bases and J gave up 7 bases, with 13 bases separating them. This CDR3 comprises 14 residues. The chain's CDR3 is CASSDVAGVNEQFF. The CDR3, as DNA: TGTGCCAGCAGTGATGTCGCAGGGGTGAATGAGCAGTTCTTC.

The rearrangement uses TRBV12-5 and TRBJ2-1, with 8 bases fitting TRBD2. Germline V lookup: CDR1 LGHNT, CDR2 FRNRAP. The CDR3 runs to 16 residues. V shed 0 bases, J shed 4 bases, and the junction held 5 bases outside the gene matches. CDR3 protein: CASGLVLQRGYNEQFF. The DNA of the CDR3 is TGTGCTAGTGGTTTGGTACTCCAGCGGGGGTACAATGAGCAGTTCTTC.

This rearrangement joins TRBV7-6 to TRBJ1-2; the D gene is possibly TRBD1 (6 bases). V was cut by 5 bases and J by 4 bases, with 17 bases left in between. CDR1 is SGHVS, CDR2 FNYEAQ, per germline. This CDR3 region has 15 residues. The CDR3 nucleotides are TGTGCCAGCAGCCCCGGGGGGGGGCATGGCTATGGCTACACCTTC. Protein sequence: CASSPGGGHGYGYTF.

CDR3 bases: TGTGCCAGCAGCGTCGGGGGACAGGGCGGGGAGACCCAGTACTTC. Its translation is CASSVGGQGGETQYF. The chain links TRBV9 to TRBJ2-5; 9 nucleotides align to TRBD1. The CDR3 spans 15 residues. Germline V lookup: CDR1 SGDLS, CDR2 YYNGEE. J gave up 5 bases and V 2 bases, and 7 bases lay outside the gene matches. The full variable domain, completed using reference TRBV9 and TRBJ2-5, is DSGVTQTPKHLITATGQRVTLRCSPRSGDLSVYWYQQSLDQGLQFLIQYYNGEERAKGNILERFSAQQFPDLHSELNLSSLELGDSALYFCASSVGGQGGETQYFGPGTRLLVL.

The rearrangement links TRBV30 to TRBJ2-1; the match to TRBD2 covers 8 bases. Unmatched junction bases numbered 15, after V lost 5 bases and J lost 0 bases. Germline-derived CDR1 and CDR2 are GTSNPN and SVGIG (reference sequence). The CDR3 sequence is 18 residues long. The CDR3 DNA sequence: TGTGCCTGGGTGATAGCGGGATTTTATATTAGCTCCTACAATGAGCAGTTCTTC. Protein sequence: CAWVIAGFYISSYNEQFF.

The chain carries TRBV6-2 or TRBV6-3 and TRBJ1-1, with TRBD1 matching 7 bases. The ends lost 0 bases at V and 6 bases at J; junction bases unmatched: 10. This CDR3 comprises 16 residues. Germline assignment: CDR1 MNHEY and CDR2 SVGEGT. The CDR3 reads CASSYSGTATRAEAFF. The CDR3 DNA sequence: TGTGCCAGCAGTTACTCGGGGACAGCTACCCGGGCTGAAGCTTTCTTT.

The CDR3 region has the DNA TGTGCCAGCTCACACGGGACAGGGAGGTCGGGTGAGCAGTTCTTC. This gives the protein CASSHGTGRSGEQFF. The chain is built from TRBV18 and TRBJ2-1, with 9 bases aligning to TRBD1. V dropped 4 bases and J dropped 9; count of bases not matched to a gene: 10. This CDR3 contains 15 residues. The germline V gene encodes CDR1 KGHSH and CDR2 LQKENI.

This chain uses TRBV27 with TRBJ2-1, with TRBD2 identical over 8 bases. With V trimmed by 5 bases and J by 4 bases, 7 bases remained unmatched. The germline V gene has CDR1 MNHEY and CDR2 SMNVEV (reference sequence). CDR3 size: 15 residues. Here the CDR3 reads CASSTRLAWYNEQFF. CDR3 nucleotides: TGTGCCAGCAGTACCCGACTAGCGTGGTACAATGAGCAGTTCTTC.

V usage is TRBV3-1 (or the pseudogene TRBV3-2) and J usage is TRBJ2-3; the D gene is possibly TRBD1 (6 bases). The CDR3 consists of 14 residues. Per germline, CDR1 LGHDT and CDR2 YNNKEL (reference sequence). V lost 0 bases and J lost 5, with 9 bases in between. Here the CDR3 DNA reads TGTGCCAGCAGCCAAGACAGGGGCGGAGATACGCAGTATTTT. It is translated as CASSQDRGGDTQYF.

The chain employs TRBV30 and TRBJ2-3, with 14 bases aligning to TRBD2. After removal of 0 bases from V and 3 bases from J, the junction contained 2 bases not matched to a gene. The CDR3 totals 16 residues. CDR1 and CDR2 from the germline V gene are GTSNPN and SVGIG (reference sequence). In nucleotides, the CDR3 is TGTGCCTGGAGTGTAGGGACTAGCGGGAGTACAGATACGCAGTATTTT. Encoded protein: CAWSVGTSGSTDTQYF.

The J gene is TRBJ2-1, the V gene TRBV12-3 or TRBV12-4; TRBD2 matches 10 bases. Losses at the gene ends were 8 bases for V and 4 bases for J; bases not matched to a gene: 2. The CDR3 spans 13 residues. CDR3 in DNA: TGTGCCAGCGGTAGCGGGAGGTACAATGAGCAGTTCTTC. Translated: CASGSGRYNEQFF.

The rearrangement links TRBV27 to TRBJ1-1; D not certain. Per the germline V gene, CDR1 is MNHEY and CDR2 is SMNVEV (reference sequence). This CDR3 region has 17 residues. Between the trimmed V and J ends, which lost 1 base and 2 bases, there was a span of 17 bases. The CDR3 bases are TGTGCCAGCAGTTTATTTTACAGTCGCCTCGACAACACTGAAGCTTTCTTT. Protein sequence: CASSLFYSRLDNTEAFF.

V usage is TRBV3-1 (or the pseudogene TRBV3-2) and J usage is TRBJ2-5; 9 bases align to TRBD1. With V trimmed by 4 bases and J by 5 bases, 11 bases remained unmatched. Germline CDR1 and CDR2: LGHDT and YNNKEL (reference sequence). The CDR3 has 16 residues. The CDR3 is CASSRGRTGGEETQYF. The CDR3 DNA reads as TGTGCCAGCAGCCGTGGCCGAACAGGGGGCGAGGAGACCCAGTACTTC.

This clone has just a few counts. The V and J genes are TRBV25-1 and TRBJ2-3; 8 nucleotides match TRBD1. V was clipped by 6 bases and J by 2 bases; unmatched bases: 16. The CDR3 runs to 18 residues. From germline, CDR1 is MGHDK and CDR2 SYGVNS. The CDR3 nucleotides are TGTGCCAGCAGGCGGACAGGGAGCCACTCATACTTCACAGATACGCAGTATTTT. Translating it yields CASRRTGSHSYFTDTQYF.

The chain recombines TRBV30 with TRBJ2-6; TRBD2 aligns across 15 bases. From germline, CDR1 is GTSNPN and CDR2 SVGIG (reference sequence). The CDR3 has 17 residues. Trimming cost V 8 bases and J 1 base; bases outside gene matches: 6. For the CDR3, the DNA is TGTGCCCACAACGGACTAGCGGGAGGGTCTGGGGCCAACGTCCTGACTTTC. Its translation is CAHNGLAGGSGANVLTF.

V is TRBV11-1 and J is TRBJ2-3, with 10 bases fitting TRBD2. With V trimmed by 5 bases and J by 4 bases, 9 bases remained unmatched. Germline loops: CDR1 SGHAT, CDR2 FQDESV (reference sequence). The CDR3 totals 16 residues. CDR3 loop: CASSPRGAGGPDTQYF. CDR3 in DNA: TGTGCCAGCAGCCCGAGGGGAGCGGGAGGGCCAGATACGCAGTATTTT.

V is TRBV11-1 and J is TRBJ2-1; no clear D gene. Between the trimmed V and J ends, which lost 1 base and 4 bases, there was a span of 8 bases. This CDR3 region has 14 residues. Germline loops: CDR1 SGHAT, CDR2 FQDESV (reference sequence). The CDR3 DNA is TGTGCCAGCAGCTTAGGACTGGGTTACAATGAGCAGTTCTTC. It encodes CASSLGLGYNEQFF. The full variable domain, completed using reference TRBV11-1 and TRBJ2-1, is EAEVAQSPRYKITEKSQAVAFWCDPISGHATLYWYRQILGQGPELLVQFQDESVVDDSQLPKDRFSAERLKGVDSTLKIQPAELGDSAMYLCASSLGLGYNEQFFGPGTRLTVL.

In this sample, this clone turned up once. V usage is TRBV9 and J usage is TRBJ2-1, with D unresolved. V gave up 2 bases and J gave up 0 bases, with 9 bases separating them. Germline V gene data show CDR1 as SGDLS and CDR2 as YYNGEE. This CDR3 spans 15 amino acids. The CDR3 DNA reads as TGTGCCAGCAGCGTTGGAGCGAACTCCTACAATGAGCAGTTCTTC. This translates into CASSVGANSYNEQFF. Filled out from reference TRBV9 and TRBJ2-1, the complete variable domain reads DSGVTQTPKHLITATGQRVTLRCSPRSGDLSVYWYQQSLDQGLQFLIQYYNGEERAKGNILERFSAQQFPDLHSELNLSSLELGDSALYFCASSVGANSYNEQFFGPGTRLTVL.

The CDR3, as DNA: TGCGCCAGCAGCCCAGGAGACAGGGAGTTATATTCCTACGAGCAGTACTTC. It is translated as CASSPGDRELYSYEQYF. The rearrangement links TRBV4-1 to TRBJ2-7, with 7 positions matching TRBD1. Germline CDR1 is MGHRA and CDR2 is YSYEKL. With V trimmed by 4 bases and J by 1 base, 13 bases remained unmatched. The length of the CDR3 is 17 residues.

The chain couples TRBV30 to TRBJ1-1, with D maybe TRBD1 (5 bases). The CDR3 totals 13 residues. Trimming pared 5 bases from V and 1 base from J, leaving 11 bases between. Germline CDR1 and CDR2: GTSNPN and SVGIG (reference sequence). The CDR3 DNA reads TGTGCCTGGGCTATCGGGGGGAACACTGAAGCTTTCTTT. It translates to CAWAIGGNTEAFF.

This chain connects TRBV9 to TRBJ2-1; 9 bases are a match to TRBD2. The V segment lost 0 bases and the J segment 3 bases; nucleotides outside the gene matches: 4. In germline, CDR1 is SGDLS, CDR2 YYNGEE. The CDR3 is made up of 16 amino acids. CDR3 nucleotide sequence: TGTGCCAGCAGCGTAGTCCCTAGCGGGAACTACAATGAGCAGTTCTTC. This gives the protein CASSVVPSGNYNEQFF. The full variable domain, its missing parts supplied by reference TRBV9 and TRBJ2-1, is DSGVTQTPKHLITATGQRVTLRCSPRSGDLSVYWYQQSLDQGLQFLIQYYNGEERAKGNILERFSAQQFPDLHSELNLSSLELGDSALYFCASSVVPSGNYNEQFFGPGTRLTVL.